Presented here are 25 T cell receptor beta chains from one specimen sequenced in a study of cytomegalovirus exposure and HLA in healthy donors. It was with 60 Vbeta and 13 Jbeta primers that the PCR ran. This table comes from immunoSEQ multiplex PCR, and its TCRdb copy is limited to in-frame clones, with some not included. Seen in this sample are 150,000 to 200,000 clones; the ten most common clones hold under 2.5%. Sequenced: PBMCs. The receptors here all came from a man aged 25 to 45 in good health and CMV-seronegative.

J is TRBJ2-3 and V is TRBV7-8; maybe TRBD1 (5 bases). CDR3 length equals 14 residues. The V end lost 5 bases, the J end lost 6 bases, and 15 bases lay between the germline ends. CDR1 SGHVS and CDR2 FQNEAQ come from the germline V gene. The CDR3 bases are TGTGCCAGCAGCGTAATTTTCAGGGTGGATACGCAGTATTTT. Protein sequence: CASSVIFRVDTQYF. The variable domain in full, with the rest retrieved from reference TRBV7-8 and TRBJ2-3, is GAGVSQSPRYKVAKRGQDVALRCDPISGHVSLFWYQQALGQGPEFLTYFQNEAQLDKSGLPSDRFFAERPEGSVSTLKIQRTQQEDSAVYLCASSVIFRVDTQYFGPGTRLTVL.

The CDR3 loop reads CASSPWGGVSKNIQYF. The CDR3 DNA reads as TGTGCCAGCAGCCCCTGGGGGGGGGTCTCCAAAAACATTCAGTACTTC. The chain recombines TRBV11-3 with TRBJ2-4; 7 bases map to TRBD2. The CDR3 has 16 amino acids. CDR1 and CDR2 (germline): SGHNT, YENEEA. V dropped 5 bases and J dropped 2; count of bases not matched to a gene: 9.

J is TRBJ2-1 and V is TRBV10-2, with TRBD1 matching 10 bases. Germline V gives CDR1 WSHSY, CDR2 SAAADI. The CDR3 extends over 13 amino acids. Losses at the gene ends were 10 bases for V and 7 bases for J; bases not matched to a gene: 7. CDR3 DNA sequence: TGCGCCACCCGGCGGACAGGGGGTAATGAGCAGTTCTTC. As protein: CATRRTGGNEQFF.

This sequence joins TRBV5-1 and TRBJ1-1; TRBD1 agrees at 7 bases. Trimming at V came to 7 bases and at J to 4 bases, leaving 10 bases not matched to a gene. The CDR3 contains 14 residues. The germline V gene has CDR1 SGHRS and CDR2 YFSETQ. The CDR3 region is CASFPQGLGTEAFF. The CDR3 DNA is TGCGCCAGCTTCCCACAGGGGTTGGGCACTGAAGCTTTCTTT.

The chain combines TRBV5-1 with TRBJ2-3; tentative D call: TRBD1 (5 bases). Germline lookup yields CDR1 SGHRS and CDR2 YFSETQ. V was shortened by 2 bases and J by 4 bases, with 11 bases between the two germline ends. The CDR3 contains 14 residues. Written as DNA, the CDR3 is TGCGCCAGCAGCTTACGGCAGGGCCCAGATACGCAGTATTTT. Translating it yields CASSLRQGPDTQYF.

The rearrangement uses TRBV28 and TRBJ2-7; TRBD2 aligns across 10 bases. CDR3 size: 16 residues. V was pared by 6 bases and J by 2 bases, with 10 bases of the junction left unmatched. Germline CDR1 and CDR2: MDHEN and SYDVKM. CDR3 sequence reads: CASSQISGGGAYEQYF. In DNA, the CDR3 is TGTGCCAGCAGCCAGATAAGCGGGGGGGGCGCCTACGAGCAGTACTTC.

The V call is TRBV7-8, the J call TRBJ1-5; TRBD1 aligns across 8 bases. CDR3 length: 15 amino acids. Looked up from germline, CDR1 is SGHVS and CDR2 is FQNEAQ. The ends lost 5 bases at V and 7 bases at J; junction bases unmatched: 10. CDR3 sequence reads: CASSGSTGDGQPQHF. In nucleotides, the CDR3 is TGTGCCAGCAGCGGGTCGACAGGGGATGGACAGCCCCAGCATTTT.

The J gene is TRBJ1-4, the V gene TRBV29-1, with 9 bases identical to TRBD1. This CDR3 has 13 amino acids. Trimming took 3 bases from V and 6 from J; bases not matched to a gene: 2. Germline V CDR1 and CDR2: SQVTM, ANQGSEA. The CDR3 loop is CSVEGDRDEKLFF. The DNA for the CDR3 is TGCAGCGTTGAGGGGGACAGGGATGAAAAACTGTTTTTT. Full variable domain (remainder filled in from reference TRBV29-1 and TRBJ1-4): SAVISQKPSRDICQRGTSLTIQCQVDSQVTMMFWYRQQPGQSLTLIATANQGSEATYESGFVIDKFPISRPNLTFSTLTVSNMSPEDSSIYLCSVEGDRDEKLFFGSGTQLSVL.

The chain's CDR3 is CASRAVNTGELFF. For the CDR3, the DNA is TGTGCCAGCAGGGCCGTTAACACCGGGGAGCTGTTTTTT. This chain links TRBV6-5 with TRBJ2-2; unclear D gene. Germline values: CDR1 MNHEY, CDR2 SVGAGI. The CDR3 covers 13 residues. Deletions cut 6 bases from V and 2 bases from J, with 7 bases between.

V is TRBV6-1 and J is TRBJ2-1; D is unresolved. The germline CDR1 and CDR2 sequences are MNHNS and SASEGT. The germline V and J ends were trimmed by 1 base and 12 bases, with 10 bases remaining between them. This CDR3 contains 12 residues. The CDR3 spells CASSEGEVVQFF. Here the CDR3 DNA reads TGTGCCAGCAGTGAAGGAGAGGTTGTGCAGTTCTTC.

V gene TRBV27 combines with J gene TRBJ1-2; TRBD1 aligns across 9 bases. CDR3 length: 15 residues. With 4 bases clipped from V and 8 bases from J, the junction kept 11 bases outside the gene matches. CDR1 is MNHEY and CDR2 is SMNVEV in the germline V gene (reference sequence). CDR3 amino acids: CASSSRDRAPEGYTF. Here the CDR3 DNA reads TGTGCCAGCAGTTCCCGGGACAGGGCCCCAGAGGGCTACACCTTC.

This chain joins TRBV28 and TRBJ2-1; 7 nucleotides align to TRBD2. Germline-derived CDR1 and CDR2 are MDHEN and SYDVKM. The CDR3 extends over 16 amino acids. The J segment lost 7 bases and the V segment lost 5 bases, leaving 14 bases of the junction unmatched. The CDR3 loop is CASSPPGRELGNEQFF. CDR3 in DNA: TGTGCCAGCAGTCCTCCCGGGCGGGAGCTCGGAAATGAGCAGTTCTTC.

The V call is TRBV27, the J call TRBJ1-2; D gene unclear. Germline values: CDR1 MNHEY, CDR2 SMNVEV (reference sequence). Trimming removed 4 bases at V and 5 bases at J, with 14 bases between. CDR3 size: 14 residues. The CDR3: CASSSRSLEYGYTF. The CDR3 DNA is TGTGCCAGCAGTTCTCGGTCCCTGGAGTATGGCTACACCTTC.

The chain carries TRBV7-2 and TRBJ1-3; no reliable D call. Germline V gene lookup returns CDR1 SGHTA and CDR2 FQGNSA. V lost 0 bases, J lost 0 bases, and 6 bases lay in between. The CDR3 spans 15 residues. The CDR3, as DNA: TGTGCCAGCAGCTTAGCCCTTCTCTCTGGAAACACCATATATTTT. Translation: CASSLALLSGNTIYF.

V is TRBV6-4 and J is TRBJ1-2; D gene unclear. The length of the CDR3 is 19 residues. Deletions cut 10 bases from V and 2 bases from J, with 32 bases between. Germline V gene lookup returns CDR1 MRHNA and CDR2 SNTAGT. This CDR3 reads CAIRELLFPNSLINYGYTF. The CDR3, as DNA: TGTGCCATCCGGGAGTTATTATTTCCCAACAGTTTAATCAACTATGGCTACACCTTC.

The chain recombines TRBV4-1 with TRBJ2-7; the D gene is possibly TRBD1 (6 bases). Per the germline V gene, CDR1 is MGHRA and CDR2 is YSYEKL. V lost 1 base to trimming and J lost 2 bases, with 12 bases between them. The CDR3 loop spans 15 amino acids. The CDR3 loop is CASSQAPGAAYEQYF. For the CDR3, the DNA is TGCGCCAGCAGCCAAGCCCCAGGGGCAGCCTACGAGCAGTACTTC.

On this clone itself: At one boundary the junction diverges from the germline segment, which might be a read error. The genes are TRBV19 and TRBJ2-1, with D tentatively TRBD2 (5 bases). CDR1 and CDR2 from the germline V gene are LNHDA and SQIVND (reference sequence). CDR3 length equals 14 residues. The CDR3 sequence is CASSIVGLGNEQFF. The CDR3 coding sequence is TGTGCCAGTAGTATAGTGGGCCTCGGGAATGAACAGTTCTTC.

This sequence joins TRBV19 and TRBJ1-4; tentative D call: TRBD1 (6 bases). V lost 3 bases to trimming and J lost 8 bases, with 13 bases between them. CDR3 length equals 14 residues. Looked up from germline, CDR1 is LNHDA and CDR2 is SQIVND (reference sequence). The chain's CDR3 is CASSMGHEAEKLFF. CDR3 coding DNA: TGTGCCAGTAGTATGGGACACGAGGCCGAAAAACTGTTTTTT.

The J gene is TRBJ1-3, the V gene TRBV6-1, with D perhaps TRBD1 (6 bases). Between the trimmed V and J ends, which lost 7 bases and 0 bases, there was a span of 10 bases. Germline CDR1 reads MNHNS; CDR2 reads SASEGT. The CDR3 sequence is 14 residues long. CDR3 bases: TGTGCCAGCAATGACAGGTTCTCTGGAAACACCATATATTTT. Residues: CASNDRFSGNTIYF.

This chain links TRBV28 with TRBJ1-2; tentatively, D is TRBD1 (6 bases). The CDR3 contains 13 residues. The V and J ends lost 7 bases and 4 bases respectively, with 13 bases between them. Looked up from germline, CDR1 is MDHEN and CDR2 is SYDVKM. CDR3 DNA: TGTGCCAGCATACGAGGGGGTAGCTATGGCTACACCTTC. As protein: CASIRGGSYGYTF.

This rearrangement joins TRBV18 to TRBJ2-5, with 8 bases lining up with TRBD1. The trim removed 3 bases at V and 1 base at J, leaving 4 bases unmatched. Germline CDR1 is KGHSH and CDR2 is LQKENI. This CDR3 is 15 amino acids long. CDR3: CASSPPDRGQETQYF. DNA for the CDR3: TGTGCCAGCTCACCGCCAGACAGGGGCCAAGAGACCCAGTACTTC.

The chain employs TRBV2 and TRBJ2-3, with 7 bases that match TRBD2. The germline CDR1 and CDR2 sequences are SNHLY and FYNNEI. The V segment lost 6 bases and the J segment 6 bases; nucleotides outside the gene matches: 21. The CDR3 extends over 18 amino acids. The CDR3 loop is CASSRTRVAGAESDTQYF. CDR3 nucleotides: TGTGCCAGCAGCAGAACAAGGGTCGCGGGAGCTGAATCCGATACGCAGTATTTT.

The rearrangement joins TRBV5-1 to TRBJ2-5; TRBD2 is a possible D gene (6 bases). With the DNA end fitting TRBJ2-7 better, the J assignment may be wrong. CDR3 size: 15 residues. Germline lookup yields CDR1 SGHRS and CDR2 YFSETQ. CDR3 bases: TGCGCCAGCAGTCGCAGCCCTACTAGCCTGAACGAGCAGTACTTC. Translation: CASSRSPTSLNEQYF.

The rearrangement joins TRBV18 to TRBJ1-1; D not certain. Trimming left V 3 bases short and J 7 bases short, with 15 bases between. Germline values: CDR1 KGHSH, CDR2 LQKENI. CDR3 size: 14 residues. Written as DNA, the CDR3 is TGTGCCAGCTCACCGTCTGGAGATACCAGTGAAGCTTTCTTT. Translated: CASSPSGDTSEAFF.

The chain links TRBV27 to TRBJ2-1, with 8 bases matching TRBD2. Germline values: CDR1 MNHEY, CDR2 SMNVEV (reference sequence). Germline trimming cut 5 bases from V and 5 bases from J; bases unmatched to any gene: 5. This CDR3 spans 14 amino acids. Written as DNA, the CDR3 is TGTGCCAGCAGTGCCGGGACTAGAAACAATGAGCAGTTCTTC. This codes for CASSAGTRNNEQFF.